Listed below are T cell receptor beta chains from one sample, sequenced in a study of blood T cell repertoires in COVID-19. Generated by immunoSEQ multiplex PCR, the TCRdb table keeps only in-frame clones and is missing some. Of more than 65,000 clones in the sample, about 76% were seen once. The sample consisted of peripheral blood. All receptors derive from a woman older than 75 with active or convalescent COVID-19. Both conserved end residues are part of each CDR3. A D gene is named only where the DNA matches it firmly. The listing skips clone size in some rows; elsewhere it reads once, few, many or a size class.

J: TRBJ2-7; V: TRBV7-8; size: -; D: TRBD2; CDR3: CASSPGQALVAGAPLGEQYF; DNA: TGTGCCAGCAGCCCTGGACAGGCCCTAGTAGCGGGGGCCCCCTTAGGCGAGCAGTACTTC
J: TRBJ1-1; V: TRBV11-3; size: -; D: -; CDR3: CASSLGGQRNTEAFF; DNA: TGTGCCAGCAGCTTAGGCGGACAGAGGAACACTGAAGCTTTCTTT
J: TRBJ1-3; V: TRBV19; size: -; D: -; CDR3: CASRDAGRSGNTIYF; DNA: TGTGCCAGTAGGGACGCAGGGCGCTCTGGAAACACCATATATTTT
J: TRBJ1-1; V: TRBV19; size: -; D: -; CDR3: CASTNRDSAEAFF; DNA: TGTGCCAGTACTAACAGGGATAGCGCTGAAGCTTTCTTT
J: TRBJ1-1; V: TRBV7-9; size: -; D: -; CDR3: CAGDFGGYTEAFF; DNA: TGTGCCGGCGACTTTGGAGGATACACTGAAGCTTTCTTT
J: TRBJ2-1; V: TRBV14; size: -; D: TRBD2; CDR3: CASSQDLGGGEQFF; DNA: TGTGCCAGCAGCCAAGATTTAGGCGGGGGTGAGCAGTTCTTC
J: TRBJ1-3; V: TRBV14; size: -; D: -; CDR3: CASSQGMARRNTIYF; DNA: TGTGCCAGCAGCCAAGGCATGGCCCGCCGAAACACCATATATTTT
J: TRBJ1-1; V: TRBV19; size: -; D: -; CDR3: CASSIGSGGTEAFF; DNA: TGTGCCAGTAGTATAGGGTCGGGGGGCACTGAAGCTTTCTTT
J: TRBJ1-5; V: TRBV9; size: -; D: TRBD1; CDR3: CASSPGQGSNQPQHF; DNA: TGTGCCAGCAGCCCGGGACAGGGGAGCAATCAGCCCCAGCATTTT
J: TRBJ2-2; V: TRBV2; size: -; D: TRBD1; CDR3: CASDTGTGTGGELFF; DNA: TGTGCCAGCGACACCGGGACAGGGACCGGCGGGGAGCTGTTTTTT
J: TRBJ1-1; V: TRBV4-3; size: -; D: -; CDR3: CASSQELAGLTEAFF; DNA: TGCGCCAGCAGCCAAGAATTGGCAGGGTTGACTGAAGCTTTCTTT
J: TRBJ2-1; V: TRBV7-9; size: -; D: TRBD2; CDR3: CASSLGFLAGENEQFF; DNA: TGTGCCAGCAGCTTAGGTTTTCTAGCGGGGGAAAATGAGCAGTTCTTC
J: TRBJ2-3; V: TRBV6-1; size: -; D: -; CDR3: CASSEVFRDTQYF; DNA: TGTGCCAGCAGTGAGGTCTTCAGAGATACGCAGTATTTT
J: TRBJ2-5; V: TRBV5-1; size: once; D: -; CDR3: CASSLAGQQETQYF; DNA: TGCGCCAGCAGCTTGGCAGGCCAGCAAGAGACCCAGTACTTC
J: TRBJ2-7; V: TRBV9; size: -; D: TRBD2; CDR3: CASSVAGLAGGLGEQYF; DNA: TGTGCCAGCAGCGTAGCGGGACTAGCGGGGGGGCTAGGCGAGCAGTACTTC
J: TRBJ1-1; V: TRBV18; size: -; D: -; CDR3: CASSPRGGGTEAFF; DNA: TGTGCCAGCTCACCACGGGGGGGAGGGACTGAAGCTTTCTTT
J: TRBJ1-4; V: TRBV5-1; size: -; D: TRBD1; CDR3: CASSYRQGSNEKLFF; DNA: TGCGCCAGCAGCTACAGACAGGGTTCTAATGAAAAACTGTTTTTT
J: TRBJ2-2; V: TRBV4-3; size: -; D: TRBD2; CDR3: CASSHYSGGNTGELFF; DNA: TGCGCCAGCAGCCATTATAGCGGGGGGAACACCGGGGAGCTGTTTTTT
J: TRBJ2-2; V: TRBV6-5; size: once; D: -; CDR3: CASTGVSGELFF; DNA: TGTGCCAGTACAGGCGTATCCGGGGAGCTGTTTTTT
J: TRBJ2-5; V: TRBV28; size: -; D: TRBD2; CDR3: CASSLYGGGKETQYF; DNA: TGTGCCAGCAGTTTATATGGGGGGGGTAAGGAGACCCAGTACTTC
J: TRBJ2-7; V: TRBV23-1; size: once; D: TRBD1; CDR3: CASSQSGQGKYPESYEQYF; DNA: TGCGCCAGCAGTCAATCGGGACAGGGGAAGTACCCTGAATCCTACGAGCAGTACTTC
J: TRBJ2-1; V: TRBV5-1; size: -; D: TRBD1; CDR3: CASSLRQGAQGDEQFF; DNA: TGCGCCAGCAGCTTGCGTCAGGGGGCCCAAGGGGATGAGCAGTTCTTC
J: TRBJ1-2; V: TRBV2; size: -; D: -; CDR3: CASTQGQGIMLGGYTF; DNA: TGTGCCAGCACCCAGGGGCAGGGGATCATGCTAGGTGGCTACACCTTC
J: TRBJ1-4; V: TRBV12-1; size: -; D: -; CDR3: CASSGTGKEFLFF; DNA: TGTGCCAGCAGCGGGACAGGGAAGGAGTTCCTGTTTTTT